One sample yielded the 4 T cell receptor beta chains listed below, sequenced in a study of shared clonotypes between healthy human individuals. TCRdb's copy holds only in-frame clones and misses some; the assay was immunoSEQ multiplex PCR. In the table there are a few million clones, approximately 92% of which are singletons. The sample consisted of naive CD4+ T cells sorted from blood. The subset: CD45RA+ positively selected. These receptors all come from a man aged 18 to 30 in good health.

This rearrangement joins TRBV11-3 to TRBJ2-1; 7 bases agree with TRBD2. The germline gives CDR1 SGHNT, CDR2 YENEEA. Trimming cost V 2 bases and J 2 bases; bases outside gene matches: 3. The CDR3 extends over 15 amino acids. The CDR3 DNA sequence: TGTGCCAGCAGCTTAACGGGGGGAACCTACAATGAGCAGTTCTTC. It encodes CASSLTGGTYNEQFF.

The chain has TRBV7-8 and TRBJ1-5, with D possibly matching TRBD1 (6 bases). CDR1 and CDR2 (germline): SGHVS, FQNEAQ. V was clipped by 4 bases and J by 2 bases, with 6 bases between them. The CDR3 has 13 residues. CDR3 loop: CASSYRGNQPQHF. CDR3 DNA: TGTGCCAGCAGCTACAGGGGCAATCAGCCCCAGCATTTT.

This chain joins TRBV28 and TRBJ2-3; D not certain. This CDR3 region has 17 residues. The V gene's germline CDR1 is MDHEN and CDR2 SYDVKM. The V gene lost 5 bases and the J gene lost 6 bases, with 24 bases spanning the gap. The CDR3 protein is CASSPPSALVEGDTQYF. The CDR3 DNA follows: TGTGCCAGCAGTCCCCCCTCGGCCCTGGTTGAAGGGGATACGCAGTATTTT.

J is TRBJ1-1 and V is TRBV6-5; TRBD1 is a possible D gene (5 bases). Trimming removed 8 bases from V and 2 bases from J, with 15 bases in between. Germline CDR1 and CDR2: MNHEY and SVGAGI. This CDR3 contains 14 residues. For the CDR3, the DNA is TGTGCCAGCTGGAGCTTGGGGCTTAACACTGAAGCTTTCTTT. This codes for CASWSLGLNTEAFF.